The 14 T cell receptor beta chains reported below all come from one sample, sequenced in a study of cytomegalovirus exposure and HLA in healthy donors. PCR used 60 Vbeta primers and 13 Jbeta primers. Clones were sequenced by immunoSEQ multiplex PCR, and TCRdb holds only the in-frame ones, with some missing. The top ten hold 12% of the sample, which has approximately 50,000 clones, 45% to 70% seen once. Sequencing was carried out using PBMCs. The receptors here all came from a human donor in good health.

The chain joins TRBV7-9 to TRBJ2-2; 8 bases line up with TRBD2. In germline, CDR1 is SEHNR, CDR2 FQNEAQ (reference sequence). The J segment lost 0 bases and the V segment lost 5 bases, leaving 5 bases of the junction unmatched. The CDR3 sequence is 16 residues long. The CDR3 here is CASSPRGGTNTGELFF. DNA of the CDR3: TGTGCCAGCAGCCCCCGGGGGGGGACGAACACCGGGGAGCTGTTTTTT.

V and J are TRBV7-9 and TRBJ2-2; no clear D gene. The V and J ends lost 2 bases and 8 bases respectively, with 9 bases between them. CDR1 is SEHNR, CDR2 FQNEAQ, per germline (reference sequence). The CDR3 is 13 residues long. Written as DNA, the CDR3 is TGTGCCAGCAGCTTAAGCCATCCGGGGGAGCTGTTTTTT. Protein: CASSLSHPGELFF.

This chain uses TRBV6-1 with TRBJ2-7, with D tentatively TRBD1 (5 bases). Trimming removed 7 bases from V and 1 base from J, with 11 bases in between. The CDR3 has 13 residues. Germline V CDR1 and CDR2: MNHNS, SASEGT. The CDR3 reads CASIRGQSYEQYF. CDR3 DNA: TGTGCCAGCATCAGAGGACAATCCTACGAGCAGTACTTC.

This chain links TRBV19 with TRBJ1-5; no definite D call. The V and J ends lost 3 bases and 12 bases respectively, with 9 bases between them. The CDR3 has 11 residues. Germline V gene sequence: CDR1 LNHDA, CDR2 SQIVND (reference sequence). CDR3 nucleotides: TGTGCCAGTAGTATCAACACGTACCAGCATTTT. Encoded protein: CASSINTYQHF.

The genes are TRBV7-6 and TRBJ1-1; tentative D call: TRBD1 (5 bases). This CDR3 region has 14 residues. Germline assignment: CDR1 SGHVS and CDR2 FNYEAQ. The germline V and J ends were trimmed by 7 bases and 5 bases, with 17 bases remaining between them. CDR3 sequence: CASTPTRGRTEAFF. The CDR3 bases are TGTGCCAGCACCCCGACTCGGGGGAGGACTGAAGCTTTCTTT.

The rearrangement links TRBV2 to TRBJ2-2, with a possible D match to TRBD1 (6 bases). The CDR3 contains 15 residues. Looked up from germline, CDR1 is SNHLY and CDR2 is FYNNEI. Deletions cut 8 bases from V and 7 bases from J, with 20 bases between. Written as DNA, the CDR3 is TGTGCCAGCGGGGCAAGGACAGTCCTCAGCGGGGAGCTGTTTTTT. Its protein is CASGARTVLSGELFF.

The chain combines TRBV4-1 with TRBJ2-6, with 10 bases identical to TRBD2. CDR1 and CDR2 from the germline V gene are MGHRA and YSYEKL. J lost 0 bases, V lost 4 bases, and 15 bases had no gene match. The CDR3 is 21 amino acids. CDR3 region: CASSPIPWLAGANSGANVLTF. In DNA form, the CDR3 reads TGCGCCAGCAGCCCAATTCCGTGGCTAGCGGGGGCGAACTCTGGGGCCAACGTCCTGACTTTC.

This rearrangement joins TRBV5-6 to TRBJ2-7; D ambiguous. Germline V gives CDR1 SGHDT, CDR2 YYEEEE. V dropped 4 bases and J dropped 4 bases, with 12 bases sitting between them. CDR3 size: 13 residues. CDR3: CASSPQVGYEQYF. The CDR3 DNA reads as TGTGCCAGCAGCCCCCAAGTCGGGTACGAGCAGTACTTC.

This clone has a handful of counts. This chain uses TRBV2 with TRBJ1-1; tentative D call: TRBD1 (5 bases). Trimming removed 4 bases from V and 0 bases from J, with 9 bases in between. Germline values: CDR1 SNHLY, CDR2 FYNNEI. This CDR3 has 14 residues. CDR3 sequence reads: CASSVSRVNTEAFF. The CDR3 DNA sequence: TGTGCCAGCAGTGTCTCCAGGGTGAACACTGAAGCTTTCTTT.

The CDR3 DNA reads as TGTGCCAGCAGCCGACAGGGCGTCGCCTACGAGCAGTACTTC. Translating gives CASSRQGVAYEQYF. V and J are TRBV7-9 and TRBJ2-7; 7 bases are a match to TRBD1. V dropped 5 bases and J dropped 2; count of bases not matched to a gene: 6. Germline V gene data show CDR1 as SEHNR and CDR2 as FQNEAQ (reference sequence). The CDR3 runs to 14 residues.

The CDR3 sequence is CASSRDTKQYGYTF. The CDR3 bases are TGTGCCAGCAGCCGGGACACAAAACAGTATGGCTACACCTTC. The rearrangement links TRBV14 to TRBJ1-2; TRBD1 might be the D (6 bases). The V end was cut by 4 bases, the J end by 5 bases, with 14 bases between. CDR1 and CDR2 from the germline V gene are SGHDN and FVKESK. The CDR3 contains 14 residues.

The rearrangement uses TRBV4-1 and TRBJ1-1; TRBD1 is a possible D gene (5 bases). This CDR3 region has 16 residues. The V and J ends lost 2 bases and 4 bases respectively, with 17 bases between them. Germline-derived CDR1 and CDR2 are MGHRA and YSYEKL. For the CDR3, the DNA is TGCGCCAGCAGCCAAAACATATACCGGGGGGGCACTGAAGCTTTCTTT. Residues: CASSQNIYRGGTEAFF.

The table lists this clone with a few counts. The chain employs TRBV14 and TRBJ1-4; tentatively, D is TRBD1 (5 bases). Germline V CDR1 and CDR2: SGHDN, FVKESK. Trimming shortened V by 1 base and J by 8 bases, and 14 bases separated the two germline ends. The CDR3 has 15 amino acids. Here the CDR3 DNA reads TGTGCCAGCAGCCAAGGCCGGTTACGGGGGGAAAAACTGTTTTTT. It translates to CASSQGRLRGEKLFF. The variable domain in full, with the rest retrieved from reference TRBV14 and TRBJ1-4, is EAGVTQFPSHSVIEKGQTVTLRCDPISGHDNLYWYRRVMGKEIKFLLHFVKESKQDESGMPNNRFLAERTGGTYSTLKVQPAELEDSGVYFCASSQGRLRGEKLFFGSGTQLSVL.

The rearrangement joins TRBV28 to TRBJ2-7; TRBD1 matches at 9 bases. In germline, CDR1 is MDHEN, CDR2 SYDVKM. The CDR3 is 17 amino acids. Unmatched junction bases numbered 13, after V lost 4 bases and J lost 3 bases. The CDR3 loop reads CASSYAPGTGRVYEQYF. For the CDR3, the DNA is TGTGCCAGCAGTTACGCACCGGGGACAGGGAGGGTCTACGAGCAGTACTTC.